There are a few counts of the clone carrying this TCR beta chain. Its antigen is not identified. TCRdb re-analysed the RT-PCR reads in MiXCR, keeping a single row per CDR3 protein. The repertoire holds about 500,000 distinct CDR3 sequences, with approximately 7.8% as singletons. Trimming left V 7 bases short and J 0 bases short, with 12 bases between. This CDR3 is built from 14 residues. Per germline, CDR1 ENHRY and CDR2 SYGVKD. This sample is part of a study of response to subunit inactivated influenza vaccine. Overall study results and limits: A suggestion made by the authors is that each seasonal influenza vaccination recruits few new T cells.

The starting material was PBMCs from blood, obtained about 24 months after vaccination. This receptor was identified in a man between 50 and 69 years old who received an inactivated influenza vaccine. This chain joins TRBV10-3 and TRBJ1-1; D remains ambiguous. DNA of the CDR3: TGTGCCATCAAGGACCGAGAAATGAACACTGAAGCTTTCTTT. Its protein product is CAIKDREMNTEAFF.